The following is a TCR beta chain sequence with its context. Its antigen remains unidentified. This entry is derived from a study of OX40 agonist ivuxolimab in advanced cancers. Looking at the study overall: In this trial design, patients received ivuxolimab intravenously at 0.01 to 10 mg/kg every 2 weeks. Males comprised 82.7% of the group, whose mean age was approximately 60 years (range roughly 23 to 90).

Profiling relied on immunoSEQ multiplex PCR, and the TCRdb table lists in-frame clones only, not all of them. The sample shows 15,000 to 25,000 clones, roughly 89% of them seen only once. Findings of the study overall: Expanded clones were, on average, more numerous in CD8+ T cells than in CD4+. Low normalized T-cell clonal expansion was additionally recorded for some nonresponders.

CDR3 size: 15 residues. V lost 7 bases to trimming and J lost 1 base, with 16 bases between them. Germline V gives CDR1 SNHLY, CDR2 FYNNEI. This clonotype was sampled from an adult with an advanced solid tumor such as melanoma, head and neck, liver or kidney cancer. This sequence joins TRBV2 and TRBJ1-1; D is possibly TRBD1 (5 bases). The input for sequencing was CD4+ or CD8+ T cells sorted from blood, taken in a trial of the OX40 agonist ivuxolimab. This CDR3 reads CASISRKGRNTEAFF. DNA of the CDR3: TGTGCCAGCATCAGTAGGAAGGGGCGGAACACTGAAGCTTTCTTT.